Below are 14 T cell receptor beta chains sequenced from a single sample in a study of cytomegalovirus exposure and HLA in healthy donors. Both 60 Vbeta primers and 13 Jbeta primers went into the PCR. The assay was immunoSEQ multiplex PCR, and TCRdb's table has in-frame clones only and misses some. Among around 150,000 clones listed, roughly 73% were seen once. Input material: PBMCs. These receptors all come from a woman between 25 and 40 years old in good health and CMV-seronegative.

The rearrangement uses TRBV7-9 and TRBJ1-2; the match to TRBD1 covers 7 bases. The CDR3 covers 14 residues. Germline CDR1 and CDR2: SEHNR and FQNEAQ (reference sequence). The junction had 3 bases not matched to a gene; V was cut back by 1 base and J by 4 bases. The CDR3 nucleotides are TGTGCCAGCAGCTTAGATGGGACAGTCTATGGCTACACCTTC. Translated: CASSLDGTVYGYTF.

The chain couples TRBV2 to TRBJ2-5, with D maybe TRBD2 (6 bases). The CDR3 length is 13 residues. Germline V gives CDR1 SNHLY, CDR2 FYNNEI. Trimming left V 4 bases short and J 5 bases short, with 11 bases between. This CDR3 reads CASSGEVGETQYF. The CDR3 DNA is TGTGCCAGCAGTGGGGAGGTTGGGGAGACCCAGTACTTC.

The V call is TRBV6-5, the J call TRBJ2-7; tentatively, D is TRBD2 (6 bases). The V and J ends lost 7 bases and 6 bases respectively, with 10 bases between them. The CDR3 has 11 residues. The V gene's germline CDR1 is MNHEY and CDR2 SVGAGI. In DNA, the CDR3 is TGTGCCAGCAAGGGACTTTTCGAGCAGTACTTC. This gives the protein CASKGLFEQYF.

The V gene is TRBV7-3, the J gene TRBJ2-3; D possibly corresponds to TRBD2 (5 bases). The CDR3 has 15 residues. Germline-derived CDR1 and CDR2 are SGHTA and FQGTGA. The V end lost 1 base, the J end lost 6 bases, and 14 bases lay between the germline ends. DNA for the CDR3: TGTGCCAGCAGCTTAAGTAACATCCCGGGGGATACGCAGTATTTT. Translation gives CASSLSNIPGDTQYF. Variable domain in full (rest from reference TRBV7-3 and TRBJ2-3): GAGVSQTPSNKVTEKGKYVELRCDPISGHTALYWYRQSLGQGPEFLIYFQGTGAADDSGLPNDRFFAVRPEGSVSTLKIQRTERGDSAVYLCASSLSNIPGDTQYFGPGTRLTVL.

V usage is TRBV27 and J usage is TRBJ2-3, with 12 positions matching TRBD2. CDR1 and CDR2 from the germline V gene are MNHEY and SMNVEV (reference sequence). V gave up 2 bases and J gave up 4 bases; unmatched junction bases: 10. There are 18 residues in the CDR3. CDR3 in DNA: TGTGCCAGCAGTTTACCCTCTCTAGCGGGGGGGCCAGCAGATACGCAGTATTTT. Amino acids: CASSLPSLAGGPADTQYF.

CDR3: CASSDSRQETQYF. CDR3 coding DNA: TGTGCCAGCAGTGACTCTAGACAAGAGACCCAGTACTTC. V and J are TRBV6-1 and TRBJ2-5, with unresolved D. There are 13 residues in the CDR3. Germline CDR1 MNHNS, CDR2 SASEGT. V was pared by 3 bases and J by 2 bases, with 7 bases between.

Details on this clone: One junction end does not reproduce the germline sequence, and a read error may be involved. This chain joins TRBV7-3 and TRBJ1-1; TRBD1 aligns across 9 bases. This CDR3 has 13 amino acids. The V gene's germline CDR1 is SGHTA and CDR2 FQGTGA. As DNA, the CDR3 is TGTGCCAGCAGCCTCGGGACAGGGACTGAAACTTTCTTT. Amino acid sequence: CASSLGTGTETFF.

This clone occurred a few times. This chain uses TRBV5-5 with TRBJ2-1; 13 bases are a match to TRBD2. The V segment lost 4 bases and the J segment 9 bases; nucleotides outside the gene matches: 7. This CDR3 region has 15 residues. CDR1 SGHKS and CDR2 YYEKEE come from the germline V gene (reference sequence). The CDR3 here is CASSDLGLAGAEQFF. DNA for the CDR3: TGTGCCAGCAGCGACTTAGGACTAGCGGGAGCTGAGCAGTTCTTC.

V usage is TRBV5-1 and J usage is TRBJ2-1; TRBD2 matches at 9 bases. Germline-derived CDR1 and CDR2 are SGHRS and YFSETQ. V was pared by 4 bases and J by 3 bases, with 20 bases of the junction left unmatched. The CDR3 has 20 amino acids. The CDR3 reads CASSTPPWAGGPNNYNEQFF. The CDR3 DNA is TGCGCCAGCAGCACCCCACCTTGGGCGGGGGGGCCTAATAACTACAATGAGCAGTTCTTC.

This clone was detected only once. J is TRBJ2-1 and V is TRBV20-1; no clear D. V was shortened by 6 bases and J by 6 bases, with 6 bases between the two germline ends. CDR1 and CDR2 from the germline V gene are DFQATT and SNEGSKA (reference sequence). This CDR3 contains 10 residues. This CDR3 reads CSATGNEQFF. CDR3 DNA: TGCAGTGCGACGGGCAATGAGCAGTTCTTC.

This sequence joins TRBV29-1 and TRBJ2-3; perhaps TRBD1 as D (5 bases). Trimming removed 4 bases at V and 0 bases at J, with 11 bases between. Germline CDR1 SQVTM, CDR2 ANQGSEA. This CDR3 is built from 14 residues. The CDR3 DNA is TGCAGCGTTGCAGGGATGGGTAGCACAGATACGCAGTATTTT. Its protein is CSVAGMGSTDTQYF.

CDR3 loop: CAWQGQFTTGELFF. CDR3 bases: TGTGCCTGGCAAGGACAGTTCACAACCGGGGAGCTGTTTTTT. The genes are TRBV30 and TRBJ2-2; the D gene is possibly TRBD1 (6 bases). V was clipped by 5 bases and J by 5 bases, with 15 bases between them. There are 14 residues in the CDR3. Per germline, CDR1 GTSNPN and CDR2 SVGIG (reference sequence). Based on the CDR3 plus reference TRBV30 and TRBJ2-2, the full variable domain is SQTIHQWPATLVQPVGSPLSLECTVEGTSNPNLYWYRQAAGRGLQLLFYSVGIGQISSEVPQNLSASRPQDRQFILSSKKLLLSDSGFYLCAWQGQFTTGELFFGEGSRLTVL.

The chain uses TRBV11-3 and TRBJ2-7; 9 bases are a match to TRBD1. V was clipped by 0 bases and J by 2 bases; unmatched bases: 2. Germline V lookup: CDR1 SGHNT, CDR2 YENEEA. The length of the CDR3 is 15 residues. Here the CDR3 reads CASSLETGGTYEQYF. CDR3 coding DNA: TGTGCCAGCAGCTTAGAGACAGGGGGAACCTACGAGCAGTACTTC.

The chain is built from TRBV18 and TRBJ1-5; D is undetermined. The V gene's germline CDR1 is KGHSH and CDR2 LQKENI. V lost 2 bases and J lost 5, with 13 bases in between. The CDR3 has 15 amino acids. CDR3 in DNA: TGTGCCAGCTCACCATCGATTCTCCGGGATCAGCCCCAGCATTTT. This translates into CASSPSILRDQPQHF.